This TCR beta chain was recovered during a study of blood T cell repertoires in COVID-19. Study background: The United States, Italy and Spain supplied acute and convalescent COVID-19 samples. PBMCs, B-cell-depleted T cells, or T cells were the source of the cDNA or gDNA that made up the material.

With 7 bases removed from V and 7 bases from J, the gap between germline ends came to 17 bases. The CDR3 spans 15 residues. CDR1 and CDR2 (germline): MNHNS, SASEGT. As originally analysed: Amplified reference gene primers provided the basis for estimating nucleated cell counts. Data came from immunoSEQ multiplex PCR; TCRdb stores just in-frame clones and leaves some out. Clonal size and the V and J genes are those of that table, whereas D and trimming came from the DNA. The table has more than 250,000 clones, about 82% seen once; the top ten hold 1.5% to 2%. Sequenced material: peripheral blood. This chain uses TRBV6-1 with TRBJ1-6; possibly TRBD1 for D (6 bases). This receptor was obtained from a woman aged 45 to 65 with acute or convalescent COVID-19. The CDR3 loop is CASTPRGGQNSPLHF. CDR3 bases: TGTGCCAGCACCCCCCGGGGGGGGCAGAATTCACCCCTCCACTTT.